This record concerns one T cell receptor beta chain sequence. Its antigen is unknown. This specimen includes other DNA sequences encoding the same CDR3. CD8 cells regarded as naive lacked CD45RO, were positively chosen for CCR7, and omitted terminally differentiated effector memory CD45RA+ cells. There were no recent acute infections or vaccinations among the donors, who were healthy HIV-negative adults. The data originate from a study of shared clonotypes between healthy human individuals. Findings and caveats of the study: Naive CD4 clonotypes were shared across several donors at roughly 5%.

Original processing methods: ImmunoSEQ output held junction-only sequences without quality scores, so filtering differed. TCRdb's copy holds only in-frame clones and misses some; the assay was immunoSEQ multiplex PCR. V and J calls and clone size are as listed in that table; D and trimming were resolved from the DNA. The sample has 2 million to 2.5 million clones, less than 95% seen once. The CDR3 totals 13 residues. V lost 8 bases to trimming and J lost 3 bases, with 11 bases between them. Germline CDR1 and CDR2: MNHEY and SMNVEV (reference sequence). V gene TRBV27 combines with J gene TRBJ2-1; tentative D call: TRBD1 (5 bases). The receptor comes from a man aged 18 to 29 in good health. Sequencing was performed on naive CD8+ T cells sorted from blood. CDR3 region: CASRLDSYNEQFF. The DNA for the CDR3 is TGTGCCAGCCGCCTCGACAGCTACAATGAGCAGTTCTTC.